A selection of T cell receptor beta chains follows, all from one sample in a study of siplizumab effects on memory and regulatory T cells. Produced via immunoSEQ multiplex PCR; TCRdb's table is partial and in-frame only. The sample includes about 120,000 clones, about 94% of them seen just once. What was sequenced was non-Treg CD4+ T cells sorted from blood. The receptors stem from a human donor in good health. CDR3s include the opening cysteine and the closing phenylalanine or tryptophan. A D gene is named only where the DNA matches it firmly. The listing skips clone size in some rows; elsewhere it reads once, few, many or a size class.

d_call	v_call	clone_size	j_call	cdr3_nt	cdr3_aa
TRBD2	TRBV25-1	few	TRBJ2-3	TGTGCCAGCAGTGAGGGACTAGCGGGTCTGTATTTT	CASSEGLAGLYF
.	TRBV19	.	TRBJ1-4	TGTGCCAGTAGTCCCCTTATTAGGGGGTATGAAAAACTGTTTTTT	CASSPLIRGYEKLFF
.	TRBV5-3	once	TRBJ1-2	TGTGCCAGAAGCTTTAAGCCGGGGGCGATATGGCGGAAGAGCTATGGCTACACCTTC	CARSFKPGAIWRKSYGYTF
.	TRBV19	.	TRBJ1-5	TGTGCCAGTAGTATTGCTGGGATTTCGATTCAGCCCCAGCATTTT	CASSIAGISIQPQHF
.	TRBV5-1	.	TRBJ2-1	TGCGCCAGCAGCTTGGGAAGGGAGTTCAATGAGCAGTTCTTC	CASSLGREFNEQFF
.	TRBV14	.	TRBJ2-5	TGTGCCAGCAGCCAAGGAACCGGGGAGACCCAGTACTTC	CASSQGTGETQYF
.	TRBV7-8	.	TRBJ1-2	TGTGCCAGCGGGACCACCGCCTATGGCTACACCTTC	CASGTTAYGYTF
.	TRBV9	.	TRBJ2-3	TGTGCCAGCAGCGTAGCTGGTAGCCGGGGCACAGATACGCAGTATTTT	CASSVAGSRGTDTQYF
TRBD2	TRBV7-9	.	TRBJ2-5	TGTGCCAGCAGCTTCACTAGCGGCCAAGAGACCCAGTACTTC	CASSFTSGQETQYF
TRBD2	TRBV6-5	.	TRBJ2-7	TGTGCCAGCAGTTACTCGAATAGCGGGAAAGCCGAGCAGTACTTC	CASSYSNSGKAEQYF
.	TRBV19	.	TRBJ2-7	TGTGCCAGTAGTCCCCCCGGGTATGCGGAGGACGAGCAGTACTTC	CASSPPGYAEDEQYF
.	TRBV6-1	.	TRBJ1-4	TGTGCCAGCAGGGCCGGGGACACAAATGAAAAACTGTTTTTT	CASRAGDTNEKLFF
TRBD1	TRBV11-2	.	TRBJ1-2	TGTGCCAGCAGCTTTGGACAGGAGGTCTATGGCTACACCTTC	CASSFGQEVYGYTF
.	TRBV7-9	.	TRBJ1-4	TGTGCCAGCAGCTTAGGGGTTTGGGAAAAACTGTTTTTT	CASSLGVWEKLFF
.	TRBV2	.	TRBJ1-2	TGTGCCAGCAGTGGAATAGGAGCAGCCTATGGCTACACCTTC	CASSGIGAAYGYTF
.	TRBV9	.	TRBJ2-3	TGTGCCAGCAGCGTAGGTCCAGTGGGAGATACGCAGTATTTT	CASSVGPVGDTQYF